The 32 T cell receptor beta chains below all came from one sample that was sequenced in a study of T-cell memory formation after mild COVID-19. Using its own MiXCR run on the 5' RACE reads, TCRdb lists one record per CDR3 protein. This repertoire shows around 470,000 distinct CDR3 sequences, about 19% found once; its top ten account for about 8.8%. Input material: PBMCs or a T cell subset sorted from them (not recorded which). These receptors were obtained from an adult woman who had mild COVID-19 (a few samples of this study predate the infection). Cell type and time point are not known.

The rearrangement joins TRBV4-1 to TRBJ1-2; TRBD1 matches at 7 bases. CDR3 size: 14 residues. Trimming at V came to 1 base and at J to 6 bases, leaving 5 bases not matched to a gene. The V gene's germline CDR1 is MGHRA and CDR2 YSYEKL. For the CDR3, the DNA is TGCGCCAGCAGCCAAGGAACAGGGGAGGATGGCTACACCTTC. It specifies CASSQGTGEDGYTF.

The rearrangement joins TRBV12-3 or TRBV12-4 to TRBJ1-1; D gene uncertain. Trimming took 4 bases from V and 0 from J, leaving 6 bases between them. CDR3 size: 13 residues. CDR3 in amino acids: CASSYTVNTEAFF. DNA for the CDR3: TGTGCCAGCAGTTATACAGTGAACACTGAAGCTTTCTTT.

This clonotype showed up many times. The V call is TRBV20-1, the J call TRBJ2-5; TRBD2 matches 16 bases. The junction had 11 bases not matched to a gene; V was cut back by 6 bases and J by 4 bases. Germline V gene sequence: CDR1 DFQATT, CDR2 SNEGSKA (reference sequence). The CDR3 loop spans 17 amino acids. The CDR3 DNA is TGCAGTGCACCGGGACTAGCGGGAGGGCGTAGGGGAGAGACCCAGTACTTC. Translating gives CSAPGLAGGRRGETQYF.

J is TRBJ1-1 and V is TRBV7-9, with D unresolved. The V gene lost 1 base and the J gene lost 6 bases, with 15 bases spanning the gap. There are 15 residues in the CDR3. CDR1 SEHNR and CDR2 FQNEAQ come from the germline V gene (reference sequence). The CDR3 protein is CASSLVLAASSEAFF. CDR3 bases: TGTGCCAGCAGCTTAGTCTTAGCGGCCAGCTCTGAAGCTTTCTTT.

In this sample, this clonotype turned up a few times. V and J are TRBV7-2 and TRBJ1-4; the D gene is possibly TRBD1 (5 bases). V shed 1 base and J shed 0 bases, with 12 bases lying between them. CDR1 and CDR2 from the germline V gene are SGHTA and FQGNSA. This CDR3 is built from 17 residues. Here the CDR3 reads CASSLDYRGATNEKLFF. The CDR3 region has the DNA TGTGCCAGCAGCTTAGATTATCGGGGGGCAACTAATGAAAAACTGTTTTTT.

This clonotype was detected a few times. The V gene is TRBV7-6, the J gene TRBJ1-2; D remains ambiguous. Trimming stripped 1 base from V and 0 bases from J, with 9 bases between. Germline-derived CDR1 and CDR2 are SGHVS and FNYEAQ. The CDR3 sequence is 15 residues long. Here the CDR3 DNA reads TGTGCCAGCAGCTTAGAAGTAGGAACTAACTATGGCTACACCTTC. Its protein product is CASSLEVGTNYGYTF.

This clonotype has only a few counts. The chain uses TRBV7-9 and TRBJ2-6, with unresolved D. V gave up 5 bases and J gave up 0 bases, with 14 bases separating them. This CDR3 comprises 17 residues. Germline CDR1 reads SEHNR; CDR2 reads FQNEAQ (reference sequence). The CDR3 sequence: CASSRRTVGSGANVLTF. In DNA, the CDR3 is TGTGCCAGCAGCCGTAGGACGGTCGGCTCTGGGGCCAACGTCCTGACTTTC.

This clonotype came up a few times. The chain uses TRBV19 and TRBJ2-7, with 7 bases matching TRBD2. The CDR3 covers 17 residues. V gave up 4 bases and J gave up 2 bases; unmatched junction bases: 14. CDR1 and CDR2 from the germline V gene are LNHDA and SQIVND (reference sequence). In DNA, the CDR3 is TGTGCCAGTAGTAGTTTCTCAAGCGGGACCATCGCCTACGAGCAGTACTTC. This gives the protein CASSSFSSGTIAYEQYF. Looking up the rest from reference TRBV19 and TRBJ2-7 gives the full variable domain: DGGITQSPKYLFRKEGQNVTLSCEQNLNHDAMYWYRQDPGQGLRLIYYSQIVNDFQKGDIAEGYSVSREKKESFPLTVTSAQKNPTAFYLCASSSFSSGTIAYEQYFGPGTRLTVT.

The genes are TRBV19 and TRBJ2-1; 11 positions match TRBD2. The CDR3 covers 16 residues. CDR1 is LNHDA, CDR2 SQIVND, per germline (reference sequence). V lost 6 bases, J lost 0 bases, and 4 bases stayed unmatched. The CDR3 DNA reads TGTGCCAGTAGCGGACTAGCGGGTCCCTCCTACAATGAGCAGTTCTTC. As protein: CASSGLAGPSYNEQFF.

The rearrangement joins TRBV7-8 to TRBJ2-1; no firm D call. The CDR3 sequence is 12 residues long. CDR1 SGHVS and CDR2 FQNEAQ come from the germline V gene. V was pared by 5 bases and J by 6 bases, with 8 bases between. The CDR3 here is CASSLYSNEQFF. The CDR3 DNA sequence: TGTGCCAGCAGCCTGTATTCCAATGAGCAGTTCTTC.

The gene calls are TRBV20-1 and TRBJ2-1; weak D call: TRBD2 (6 bases). Trimming stripped 3 bases from V and 1 base from J, with 13 bases between. CDR1 is DFQATT and CDR2 is SNEGSKA in the germline V gene (reference sequence). This CDR3 is built from 15 residues. The CDR3 here is CSASLGRRSYNEQFF. Written as DNA, the CDR3 is TGCAGTGCTAGCCTCGGGAGACGGTCCTACAATGAGCAGTTCTTC.

The chain has TRBV24-1 and TRBJ1-1; D is unresolved. The CDR3 is made up of 15 amino acids. Germline V gives CDR1 KGHDR, CDR2 SFDVKD. The V gene lost 5 bases and the J gene lost 1 base, with 13 bases spanning the gap. Here the CDR3 reads CATSVDEGSNTEAFF. The CDR3 DNA reads TGTGCCACCAGTGTTGACGAGGGCTCGAACACTGAAGCTTTCTTT.

The chain links TRBV11-3 to TRBJ1-2; 8 nucleotides align to TRBD1. With V trimmed by 6 bases and J by 2 bases, 8 bases remained unmatched. The CDR3 contains 15 residues. Per the germline V gene, CDR1 is SGHNT and CDR2 is YENEEA. CDR3 residues: CASRRSQGGNYGYTF. The CDR3 DNA is TGTGCCAGCAGACGTTCACAGGGGGGGAACTATGGCTACACCTTC.

CDR3 in amino acids: CATSDSGEKLFF. The CDR3 DNA reads as TGTGCCACCAGTGACTCGGGAGAGAAACTGTTTTTT. The genes are TRBV24-1 and TRBJ1-4; D remains ambiguous. The germline gives CDR1 KGHDR, CDR2 SFDVKD. The length of the CDR3 is 12 residues. Between the trimmed V and J ends, which lost 4 bases and 11 bases, there was a span of 10 bases.

This CDR3 is CSARAPSGSEAFF. CDR3 sequence (DNA): TGCAGTGCTAGAGCACCCTCGGGTAGTGAAGCTTTCTTT. J is TRBJ1-1 and V is TRBV20-1, with no clear D. Per germline, CDR1 DFQATT and CDR2 SNEGSKA (reference sequence). Trimming removed 1 base from V and 7 bases from J, with 13 bases in between. This CDR3 has 13 amino acids.

There are a few counts of this clonotype. The V gene is TRBV25-1, the J gene TRBJ2-7; the D is unclear. The germline V gene has CDR1 MGHDK and CDR2 SYGVNS. There are 16 residues in the CDR3. V lost 1 base, J lost 5 bases, and 18 bases lay in between. CDR3 region: CASSEFTAAPSDEQYF. The DNA for the CDR3 is TGTGCCAGCAGTGAATTCACCGCCGCGCCCTCGGACGAGCAGTACTTC.

This clonotype was counted between two and nine times. The chain combines TRBV19 with TRBJ2-5; the D call may be TRBD1 or TRBD2 (5 bases each). With 4 bases removed from V and 5 bases from J, the gap between germline ends came to 17 bases. The CDR3 is made up of 15 amino acids. Germline CDR1 and CDR2: LNHDA and SQIVND (reference sequence). In nucleotides, the CDR3 is TGTGCCAGTAGTACTTGGGACGCCTCGGAGGAGACCCAGTACTTC. It translates to CASSTWDASEETQYF.

There are a few counts of this clonotype. CDR3 nucleotides: TGCAGCGTTGAAGATCTGTACAGTGGGGAGACCCAGTACTTC. Its translation is CSVEDLYSGETQYF. The chain has TRBV29-1 and TRBJ2-5; D remains unclear. This CDR3 has 14 residues. V lost 0 bases and J lost 5, with 13 bases in between. Germline V gene data show CDR1 as SQVTM and CDR2 as ANQGSEA. Supplemented by reference TRBV29-1 and TRBJ2-5, the full variable domain reads SAVISQKPSRDICQRGTSLTIQCQVDSQVTMMFWYRQQPGQSLTLIATANQGSEATYESGFVIDKFPISRPNLTFSTLTVSNMSPEDSSIYLCSVEDLYSGETQYFGPGTRLLVL.

The V call is TRBV5-6, the J call TRBJ1-1; D gene unclear. The CDR3 loop spans 13 amino acids. V lost 4 bases to trimming and J lost 5 bases, with 12 bases between them. In germline, CDR1 is SGHDT, CDR2 YYEEEE. CDR3 in DNA: TGTGCCAGCAGCGCCCTTTTTGAGACTGAAGCTTTCTTT. Residues: CASSALFETEAFF.

This clonotype was found a few times. The chain has TRBV4-2 and TRBJ2-1; maybe TRBD1 (5 bases). From germline, CDR1 is LGHNA and CDR2 YNFKEQ. The CDR3 length is 15 residues. V was cut by 3 bases and J by 2 bases, with 11 bases left in between. This chain's CDR3 is CASSQDTGPYNEQFF. As DNA, the CDR3 is TGTGCCAGCAGCCAGGACACCGGGCCCTACAATGAGCAGTTCTTC.

CDR3 sequence reads: CSATPTSVETQYF. The CDR3 nucleotides read TGCAGTGCTACCCCGACTAGCGTGGAGACCCAGTACTTC. The rearrangement joins TRBV20-1 to TRBJ2-5; TRBD2 aligns across 8 bases. The trim removed 4 bases at V and 5 bases at J, leaving 6 bases unmatched. The CDR3 has 13 residues. CDR1 is DFQATT and CDR2 is SNEGSKA in the germline V gene (reference sequence).

The table lists this clonotype with a few counts. V is TRBV6-5 and J is TRBJ2-2, with 8 bases lining up with TRBD2. This CDR3 is 17 amino acids long. Looked up from germline, CDR1 is MNHEY and CDR2 is SVGAGI. The V segment lost 6 bases and the J segment 3 bases; nucleotides outside the gene matches: 12. As DNA, the CDR3 is TGTGCCAGCAGCAGCTCAACTAGCGGACTATACACCGGGGAGCTGTTTTTT. Translated: CASSSSTSGLYTGELFF.

This clonotype came up a few times. The V and J genes are TRBV23-1 and TRBJ2-2; D might be TRBD2 (6 bases). TRBV23-1 has ORF status, its function being uncertain. The CDR3 is 17 residues long. Trimming cost V 3 bases and J 4 bases, with 18 bases left between them. The CDR3 here is CASSQYGGGGSTGELFF. The CDR3 DNA reads as TGCGCCAGCAGTCAGTACGGGGGAGGAGGATCCACCGGGGAGCTGTTTTTT.

This clonotype was seen more than once but under ten times. The chain couples TRBV29-1 to TRBJ1-1; the D gene is possibly TRBD1 (5 bases). V lost 1 base to trimming and J lost 11 bases, with 14 bases between them. Looked up from germline, CDR1 is SQVTM and CDR2 is ANQGSEA. The CDR3 sequence is 12 residues long. The CDR3 is CSVEAQGRMAFF. CDR3 bases: TGCAGCGTTGAAGCCCAGGGCCGGATGGCTTTCTTT.

The chain recombines TRBV6-1 with TRBJ2-3; 7 bases map to TRBD1. The junction had 7 bases not matched to a gene; V was cut back by 8 bases and J by 2 bases. Per the germline V gene, CDR1 is MNHNS and CDR2 is SASEGT. The CDR3 has 14 amino acids. CDR3 amino acids: CASDRARSTDTQYF. The CDR3 DNA is TGTGCCAGCGACAGGGCTAGGTCCACAGATACGCAGTATTTT.

V and J are TRBV10-3 and TRBJ2-5, with 9 bases fitting TRBD1. V lost 10 bases, J lost 5 bases, and 8 bases stayed unmatched. CDR3 size: 13 residues. Germline CDR1 is ENHRY and CDR2 is SYGVKD. The CDR3 is CATGQGSRETQYF. The CDR3 bases are TGTGCCACAGGACAGGGGTCGAGGGAGACCCAGTACTTC.

In this sample, this clonotype turned up a few times. The chain joins TRBV24-1 to TRBJ1-1; D is unresolved. V was pared by 5 bases and J by 10 bases, with 22 bases between. This CDR3 contains 15 residues. Germline V lookup: CDR1 KGHDR, CDR2 SFDVKD. DNA of the CDR3: TGTGCCACCAGTGGTTCCAAACACGGAGGAGGGCTAGCTTTCTTT. Protein sequence: CATSGSKHGGGLAFF.

The count of this clonotype is one. This chain uses TRBV24-1 with TRBJ1-5, with TRBD1 as a possible D gene (5 bases). V lost 3 bases to trimming and J lost 5 bases, with 10 bases between them. This CDR3 spans 14 amino acids. The germline V gene encodes CDR1 KGHDR and CDR2 SFDVKD. This CDR3 reads CATSDPDSDQPQHF. The CDR3 DNA follows: TGTGCCACCAGTGATCCAGACAGTGATCAGCCCCAGCATTTT.

The genes are TRBV5-1 and TRBJ2-5; 8 bases match TRBD2. There are 16 residues in the CDR3. CDR1 and CDR2 from the germline V gene are SGHRS and YFSETQ. V gave up 0 bases and J gave up 0 bases; unmatched junction bases: 4. Here the CDR3 DNA reads TGCGCCAGCAGCTTGGGAAGCGGGGGAGACCAAGAGACCCAGTACTTC. Protein product: CASSLGSGGDQETQYF.

Only a few counts were recorded for this clonotype. The CDR3 nucleotides are TGTGCCAGCAGCCCCCTCCTGGGGACTAGCGGGGGTTACAATGAGCAGTTCTTC. It is translated as CASSPLLGTSGGYNEQFF. The genes are TRBV12-3 or TRBV12-4 and TRBJ2-1; 14 nucleotides match TRBD2. The CDR3 contains 18 residues. The trim removed 6 bases at V and 4 bases at J, leaving 11 bases unmatched.

This sequence joins TRBV6-5 and TRBJ2-3; the D gene could be TRBD1 or TRBD2 (5 bases each). This CDR3 comprises 18 residues. V shed 5 bases and J shed 1 base, with 22 bases lying between them. Germline CDR1 is MNHEY and CDR2 is SVGAGI. CDR3 sequence (DNA): TGTGCCAGCAGTGCCCCGGGACCAGTGGCGGTGGGCACAGATACGCAGTATTTT. This gives the protein CASSAPGPVAVGTDTQYF.

This clonotype was seen only a few times. The chain links TRBV7-8 to TRBJ2-5, with unresolved D. Looked up from germline, CDR1 is SGHVS and CDR2 is FQNEAQ. Trimming shortened V by 4 bases and J by 5 bases, and 8 bases separated the two germline ends. The CDR3 sequence is 12 residues long. CDR3 bases: TGTGCCAGCAGCTGGCCGAGGGAGACCCAGTACTTC. Translating gives CASSWPRETQYF.